A selection of T cell receptor beta chains follows, all from one sample in a study of T-cell memory formation after mild COVID-19. From the 5' RACE reads, TCRdb called clonotypes with MiXCR, one entry per CDR3 protein. The sample contains approximately 290,000 distinct CDR3 sequences, over 7% of which appear only once. Material: PBMCs or a T cell subset sorted from them (not recorded which). The source is a young man who had mild COVID-19 (a few samples of this study predate the infection). Cell type and time point are not known. The CDR3 runs from the conserved cysteine through the conserved F or W. D genes are given only for firm matches. Only part of the rows carry a size: once, few, many, or a class if the clone is expanded.

v_call,clone_size,j_call,d_call,cdr3_aa,cdr3_nt
TRBV7-2,few,TRBJ2-3,TRBD1,CASSFRTGFRDTQYF,TGTGCCAGCAGCTTCCGGACAGGCTTCAGAGATACGCAGTATTTT
TRBV5-1,few,TRBJ1-2,.,CASSFAGGGYGYTF,TGCGCCAGCAGCTTTGCGGGTGGGGGCTATGGCTACACCTTC
TRBV4-3,few,TRBJ1-2,TRBD1,CASSQGGQLYGYTF,TGCGCCAGCAGCCAAGGGGGACAGCTTTATGGCTACACCTTC
TRBV6-1,many,TRBJ1-2,TRBD1,CASSESEGGGYGYTF,TGTGCCAGCAGTGAAAGTGAAGGGGGCGGCTATGGCTACACCTTC
TRBV6-6,.,TRBJ1-5,.,CASSYSAVFGQPQHF,TGTGCCAGCAGTTACTCGGCTGTCTTTGGCCAGCCCCAGCATTTT
TRBV19,many,TRBJ2-7,TRBD2,CASKSYGGSYEQYF,TGTGCCAGTAAATCCTACGGGGGGTCCTACGAGCAGTACTTC
TRBV15,.,TRBJ1-5,TRBD1,CATSRPGSRGHSSNQPQHF,TGTGCCACCAGCAGACCTGGGAGCAGGGGGCACTCAAGCAATCAGCCCCAGCATTTT
TRBV7-2,few,TRBJ2-5,TRBD2,CASSSRRGTSGVRETQYF,TGTGCCAGCAGCTCCCGCAGGGGGACTAGCGGGGTTCGGGAGACCCAGTACTTC
TRBV10-3,few,TRBJ1-5,TRBD1,CAISEAGGSNQPQHF,TGTGCCATCAGTGAGGCAGGGGGGAGCAATCAGCCCCAGCATTTT
TRBV15,.,TRBJ1-1,.,CATSTATGPTEAFF,TGTGCCACCAGCACGGCTACGGGTCCCACTGAAGCTTTCTTT
TRBV20-1,many,TRBJ2-2,.,CSASPGSGELFF,TGCAGTGCTAGTCCCGGGTCCGGGGAGCTGTTTTTT
TRBV14,.,TRBJ1-1,.,CASSQDRAWDTEAFF,TGTGCCAGCAGCCAAGACCGGGCCTGGGACACTGAAGCTTTCTTT
TRBV21-1,few,TRBJ1-4,.,CASSKGGPPLIEKLFF,TGTGCCAGCAGCAAAGGCGGGCCACCACTAATAGAAAAACTGTTTTTT
TRBV21-1,few,TRBJ1-2,.,CASSNPLGEFGYTF,TGTGCCAGCAGCAACCCCCTAGGGGAGTTTGGCTACACCTTC
TRBV4-2,.,TRBJ1-5,.,CASSLSLGTSHSNQPQHF,TGTGCCAGCAGCCTTAGTCTCGGGACCAGTCATAGCAATCAGCCCCAGCATTTT
TRBV11-1,.,TRBJ2-5,.,CASSLIGQRGETQYF,TGTGCCAGCAGCTTGATTGGCCAACGAGGGGAGACCCAGTACTTC
TRBV7-2,.,TRBJ1-5,.,CASSLEGVWNQPQHF,TGTGCCAGCAGCTTAGAAGGGGTGTGGAATCAGCCCCAGCATTTT
TRBV3-1,many,TRBJ2-1,.,CASSQGSGLSAGEQFF,TGTGCCAGCAGCCAAGGGTCTGGTCTTTCCGCCGGTGAGCAGTTCTTC
TRBV7-2,few,TRBJ2-2,TRBD2,CASSWSGTTSSGELFF,TGTGCCAGCAGCTGGTCCGGGACTACTTCGTCCGGGGAGCTGTTTTTT
TRBV12-3/TRBV12-4,few,TRBJ1-4,.,CASRSTDYNEKLFF,TGTGCCAGCAGGTCGACAGACTATAATGAAAAACTGTTTTTT